Listed here is a single T cell receptor (beta chain). The data belong to a study of shared clonotypes between healthy human individuals. Produced via immunoSEQ multiplex PCR; TCRdb's table is partial and in-frame only. The table lists about a million clones, 60% to 85% of them singletons. Germline lookup yields CDR1 SGHAT and CDR2 FQNNGV. V gave up 5 bases and J gave up 1 base; unmatched junction bases: 5. The CDR3 totals 16 residues. This rearrangement joins TRBV11-2 to TRBJ2-4; TRBD2 aligns across 10 bases. Sequencing used memory CD4+ T cells from PBMCs. Subset here: CD45RA-negative fraction. The receptor was isolated from a man aged 18 to 30 in good health. Some clones in this sample may be carry-over from other donors' samples. CDR3 DNA: TGTGCCAGCAGCCCGACTAGCGGGTCGGCCAAAAACATTCAGTACTTC. Translating it yields CASSPTSGSAKNIQYF. Looking up the rest from reference TRBV11-2 and TRBJ2-4 gives the full variable domain: EAGVAQSPRYKIIEKRQSVAFWCNPISGHATLYWYQQILGQGPKLLIQFQNNGVVDDSQLPKDRFSAERLKGVDSTLKIQPAKLEDSAVYLCASSPTSGSAKNIQYFGAGTRLSVL.